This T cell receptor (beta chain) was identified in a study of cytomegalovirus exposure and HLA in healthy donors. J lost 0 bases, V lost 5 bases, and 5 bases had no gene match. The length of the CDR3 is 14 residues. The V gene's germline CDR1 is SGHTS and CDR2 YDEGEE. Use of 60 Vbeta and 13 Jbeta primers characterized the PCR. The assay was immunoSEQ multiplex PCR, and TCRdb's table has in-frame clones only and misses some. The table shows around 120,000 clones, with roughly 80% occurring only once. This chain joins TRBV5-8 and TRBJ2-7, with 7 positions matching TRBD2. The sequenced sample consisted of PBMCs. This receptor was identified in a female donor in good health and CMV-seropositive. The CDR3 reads CASRGGESSYEQYF. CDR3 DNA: TGTGCCAGCAGGGGGGGGGAGAGCTCCTACGAGCAGTACTTC.